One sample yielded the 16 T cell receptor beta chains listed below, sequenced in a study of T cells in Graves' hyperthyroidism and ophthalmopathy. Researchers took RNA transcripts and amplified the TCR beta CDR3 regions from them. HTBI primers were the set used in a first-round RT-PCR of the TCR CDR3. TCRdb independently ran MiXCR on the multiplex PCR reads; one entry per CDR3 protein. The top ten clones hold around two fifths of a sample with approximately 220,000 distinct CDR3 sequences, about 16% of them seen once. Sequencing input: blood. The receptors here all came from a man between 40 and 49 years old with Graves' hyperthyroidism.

The CDR3 nucleotides read TGTGCCAGCAGCCTTACAGGGTACAACTCACCCCTCCACTTT. This sequence encodes CASSLTGYNSPLHF. The V call is TRBV3-1, the J call TRBJ1-6, with TRBD1 as a possible D gene (6 bases). Between the trimmed V and J ends, which lost 4 bases and 10 bases, there was a span of 14 bases. The CDR3 covers 14 residues. CDR1 and CDR2 (germline): LGHDT, YNNKEL (reference sequence).

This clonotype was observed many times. The CDR3 loop reads CASSYGFIRGGGQETQYF. Here the CDR3 DNA reads TGTGCCAGCAGTTACGGCTTTATTAGAGGGGGCGGCCAAGAGACCCAGTACTTC. The chain recombines TRBV6-5 with TRBJ2-5, with TRBD1 matching 7 bases. This CDR3 has 18 amino acids. The V gene's germline CDR1 is MNHEY and CDR2 SVGAGI. The V and J ends lost 2 bases and 1 base, in that order; junction bases with no gene match: 13.

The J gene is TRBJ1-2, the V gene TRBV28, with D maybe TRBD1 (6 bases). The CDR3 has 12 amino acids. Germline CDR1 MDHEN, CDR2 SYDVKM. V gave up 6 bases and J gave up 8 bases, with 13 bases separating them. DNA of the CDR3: TGTGCCAGCAGAGACAGAGGGGGGGGCTACACCTTC. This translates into CASRDRGGGYTF.

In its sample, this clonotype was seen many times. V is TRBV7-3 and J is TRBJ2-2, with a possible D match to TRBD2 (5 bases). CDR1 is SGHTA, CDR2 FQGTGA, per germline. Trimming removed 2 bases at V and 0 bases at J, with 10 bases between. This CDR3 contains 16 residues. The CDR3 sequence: CASSLRLGANTGELFF. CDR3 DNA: TGTGCCAGCAGCTTACGACTGGGAGCGAACACCGGGGAGCTGTTTTTT.

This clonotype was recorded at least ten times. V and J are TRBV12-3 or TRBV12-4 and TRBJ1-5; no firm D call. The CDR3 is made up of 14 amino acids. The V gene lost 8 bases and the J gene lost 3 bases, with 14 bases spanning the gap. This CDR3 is CASSDFGNNQPQHF. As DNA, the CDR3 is TGTGCCAGCTCCGACTTTGGGAACAATCAGCCCCAGCATTTT.

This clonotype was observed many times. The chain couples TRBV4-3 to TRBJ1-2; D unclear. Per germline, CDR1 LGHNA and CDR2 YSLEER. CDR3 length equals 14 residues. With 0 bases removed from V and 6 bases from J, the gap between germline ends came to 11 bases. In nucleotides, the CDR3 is TGCGCCAGCAGCCAAGATCTGACCCTGAATGGCTACACCTTC. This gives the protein CASSQDLTLNGYTF.

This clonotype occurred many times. The CDR3 region is CSALQGHNSPLHF. CDR3 sequence (DNA): TGCAGTGCTTTACAGGGTCATAATTCACCCCTCCACTTT. The V and J genes are TRBV20-1 and TRBJ1-6, with TRBD1 as a possible D gene (6 bases). CDR3 size: 13 residues. Germline lookup yields CDR1 DFQATT and CDR2 SNEGSKA (reference sequence). V gave up 5 bases and J gave up 5 bases, with 10 bases separating them.

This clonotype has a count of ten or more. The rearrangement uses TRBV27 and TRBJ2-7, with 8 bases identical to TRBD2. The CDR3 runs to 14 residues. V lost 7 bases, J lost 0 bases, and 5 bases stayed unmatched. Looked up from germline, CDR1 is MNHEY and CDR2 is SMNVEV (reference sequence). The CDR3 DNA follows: TGTGCCAGCAAGTCGGGGGGGAGCTCCTACGAGCAGTACTTC. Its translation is CASKSGGSSYEQYF.

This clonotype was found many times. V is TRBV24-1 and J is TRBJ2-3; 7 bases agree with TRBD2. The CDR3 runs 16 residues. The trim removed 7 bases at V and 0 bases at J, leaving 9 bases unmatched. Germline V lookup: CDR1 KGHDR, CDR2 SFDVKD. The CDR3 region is CATRGGGSLSTDTQYF. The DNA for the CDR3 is TGTGCCACCAGGGGCGGGGGTTCTCTCAGCACAGATACGCAGTATTTT.

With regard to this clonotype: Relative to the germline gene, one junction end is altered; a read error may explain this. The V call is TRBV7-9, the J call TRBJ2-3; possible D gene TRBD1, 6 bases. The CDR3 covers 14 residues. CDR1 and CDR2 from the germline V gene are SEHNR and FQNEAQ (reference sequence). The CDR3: CANSLSQGTDTQYF. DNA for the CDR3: TGTGCCAACAGCCTTTCCCAGGGGACAGATACGCAGTATTTT.

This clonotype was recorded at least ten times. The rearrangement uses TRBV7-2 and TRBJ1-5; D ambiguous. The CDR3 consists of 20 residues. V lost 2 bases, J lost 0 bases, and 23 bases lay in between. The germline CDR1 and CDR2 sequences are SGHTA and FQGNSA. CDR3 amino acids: CASSLRFGIGNTNSNQPQHF. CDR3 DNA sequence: TGTGCCAGCAGCTTAAGGTTTGGTATTGGGAATACCAATAGCAATCAGCCCCAGCATTTT.

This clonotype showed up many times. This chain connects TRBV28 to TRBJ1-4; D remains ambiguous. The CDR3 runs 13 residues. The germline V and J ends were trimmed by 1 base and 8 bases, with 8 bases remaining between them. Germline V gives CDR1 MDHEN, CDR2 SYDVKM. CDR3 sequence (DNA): TGTGCCAGCAGTTTATCCGCTGAGGAAAAACTGTTTTTT. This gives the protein CASSLSAEEKLFF.

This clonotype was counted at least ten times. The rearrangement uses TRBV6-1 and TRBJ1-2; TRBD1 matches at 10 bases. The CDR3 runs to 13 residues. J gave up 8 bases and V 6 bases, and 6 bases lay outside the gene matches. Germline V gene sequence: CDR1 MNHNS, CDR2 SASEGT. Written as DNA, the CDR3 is TGTGCCAGCAGCAAGGGACAGGGGCTAGGCTACACCTTC. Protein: CASSKGQGLGYTF.

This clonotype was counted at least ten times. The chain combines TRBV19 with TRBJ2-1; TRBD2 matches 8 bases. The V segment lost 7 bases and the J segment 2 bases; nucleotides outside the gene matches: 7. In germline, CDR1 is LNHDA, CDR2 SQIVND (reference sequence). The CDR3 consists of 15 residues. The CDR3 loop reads CASTTTSGAYNEQFF. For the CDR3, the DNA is TGTGCCAGTACTACTACTAGCGGTGCCTACAATGAGCAGTTCTTC. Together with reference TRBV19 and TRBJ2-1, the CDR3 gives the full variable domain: DGGITQSPKYLFRKEGQNVTLSCEQNLNHDAMYWYRQDPGQGLRLIYYSQIVNDFQKGDIAEGYSVSREKKESFPLTVTSAQKNPTAFYLCASTTTSGAYNEQFFGPGTRLTVL.

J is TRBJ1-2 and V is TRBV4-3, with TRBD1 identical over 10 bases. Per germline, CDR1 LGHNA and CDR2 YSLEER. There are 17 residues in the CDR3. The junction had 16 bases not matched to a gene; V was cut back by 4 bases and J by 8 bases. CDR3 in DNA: TGCGCCAGCAGCCTTTTACCGGGACAGGGGATGGAAGAAGGCTACACCTTC. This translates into CASSLLPGQGMEEGYTF.

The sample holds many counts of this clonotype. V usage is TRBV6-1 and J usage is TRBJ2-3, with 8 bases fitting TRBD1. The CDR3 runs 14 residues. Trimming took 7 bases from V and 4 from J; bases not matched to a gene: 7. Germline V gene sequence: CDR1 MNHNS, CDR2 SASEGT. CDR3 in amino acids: CASIRTGSSDTQYF. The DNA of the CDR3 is TGTGCCAGCATCCGGACAGGGAGCTCAGATACGCAGTATTTT.